The clone carrying this T cell receptor (beta chain) appeared many times. Its antigen is unidentified. The investigators amplified TCR beta CDR3 regions from RNA transcripts. The TCR CDR3 first-round RT-PCR relied on the HTBI primer set. MiXCR, run by TCRdb on the multiplex PCR reads, gives a single entry per CDR3 protein. The sample has about 720,000 distinct CDR3 sequences, roughly 20% seen once. This entry is derived from a study of T cells in Graves' hyperthyroidism and ophthalmopathy. General study points: The blood repertoire included most of the expanded thyroid clonotypes above 0.001.

Uncontrolled infection, other autoimmune disease, pregnancy or lactation barred patients from enrollment. Sampled blood dates from first hyperthyroidism diagnosis, and it precedes any ophthalmopathy symptoms. Sample: blood. This sequence was found in a woman aged 45-65 years with Graves' hyperthyroidism that later progressed to Graves' ophthalmopathy.

CDR3 in amino acids: CASSLVPNTEAFF. For the CDR3, the DNA is TGTGCCAGCAGCTTAGTTCCGAACACTGAAGCTTTCTTT. The chain is built from TRBV11-1 and TRBJ1-1; D is undetermined. V shed 1 base and J shed 1 base, with 4 bases lying between them. CDR1 is SGHAT, CDR2 FQDESV, per germline (reference sequence). This CDR3 spans 13 amino acids. The variable domain in full, with the rest retrieved from reference TRBV11-1 and TRBJ1-1, is EAEVAQSPRYKITEKSQAVAFWCDPISGHATLYWYRQILGQGPELLVQFQDESVVDDSQLPKDRFSAERLKGVDSTLKIQPAELGDSAMYLCASSLVPNTEAFFGQGTRLTVV.